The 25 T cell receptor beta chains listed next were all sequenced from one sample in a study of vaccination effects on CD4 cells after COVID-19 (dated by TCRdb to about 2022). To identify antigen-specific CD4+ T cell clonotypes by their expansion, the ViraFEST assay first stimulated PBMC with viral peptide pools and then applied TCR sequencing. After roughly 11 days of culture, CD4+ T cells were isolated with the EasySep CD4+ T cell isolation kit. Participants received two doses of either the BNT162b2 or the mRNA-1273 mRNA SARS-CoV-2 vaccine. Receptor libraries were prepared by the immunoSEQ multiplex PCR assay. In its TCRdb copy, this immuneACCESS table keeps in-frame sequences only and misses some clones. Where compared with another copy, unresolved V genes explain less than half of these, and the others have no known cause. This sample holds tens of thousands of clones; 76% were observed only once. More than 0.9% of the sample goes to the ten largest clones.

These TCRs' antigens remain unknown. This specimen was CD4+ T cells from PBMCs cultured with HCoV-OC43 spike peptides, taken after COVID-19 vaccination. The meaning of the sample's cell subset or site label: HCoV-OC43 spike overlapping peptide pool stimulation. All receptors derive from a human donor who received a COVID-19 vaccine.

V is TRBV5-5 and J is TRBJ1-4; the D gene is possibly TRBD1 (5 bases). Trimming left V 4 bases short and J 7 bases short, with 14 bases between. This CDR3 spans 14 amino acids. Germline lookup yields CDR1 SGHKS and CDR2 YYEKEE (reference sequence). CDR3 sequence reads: CASSLWGIGEKLFF. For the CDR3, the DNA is TGTGCCAGCAGCCTCTGGGGGATCGGTGAAAAACTGTTTTTT.

CDR3 protein: CASSLIRDATRPLHF. The CDR3 bases are TGTGCCAGTAGTTTGATCCGGGACGCAACTCGGCCCCTCCACTTT. V gene TRBV19 combines with J gene TRBJ1-6; possible D gene TRBD1, 5 bases. Per the germline V gene, CDR1 is LNHDA and CDR2 is SQIVND (reference sequence). V lost 5 bases and J lost 13, with 21 bases in between. CDR3 size: 15 residues.

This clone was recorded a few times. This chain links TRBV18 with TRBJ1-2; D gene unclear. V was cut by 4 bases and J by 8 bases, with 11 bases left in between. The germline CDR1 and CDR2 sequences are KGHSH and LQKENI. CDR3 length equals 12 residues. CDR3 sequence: CASSQSYVGYTF. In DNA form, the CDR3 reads TGTGCCAGCTCACAGTCGTATGTCGGCTACACCTTC.

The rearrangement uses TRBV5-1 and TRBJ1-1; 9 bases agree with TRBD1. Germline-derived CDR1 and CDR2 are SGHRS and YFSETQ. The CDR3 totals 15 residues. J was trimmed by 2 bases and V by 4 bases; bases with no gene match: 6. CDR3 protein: CASSKRTGANTEAFF. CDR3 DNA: TGCGCCAGCAGCAAACGGACAGGGGCAAACACTGAAGCTTTCTTT.

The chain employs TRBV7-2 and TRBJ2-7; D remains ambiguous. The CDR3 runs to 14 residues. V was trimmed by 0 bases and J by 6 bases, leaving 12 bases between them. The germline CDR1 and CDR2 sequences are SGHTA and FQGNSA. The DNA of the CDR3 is TGTGCCAGCAGCTTAGCGACCTCCCTCGGCGAGCAGTACGTC. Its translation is CASSLATSLGEQYV.

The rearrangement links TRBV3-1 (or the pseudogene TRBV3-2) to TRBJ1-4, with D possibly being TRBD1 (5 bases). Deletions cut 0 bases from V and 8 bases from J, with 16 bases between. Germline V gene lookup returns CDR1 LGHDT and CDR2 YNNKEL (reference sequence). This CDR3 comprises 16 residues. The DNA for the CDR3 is TGTGCCAGCAGCCAAGATATAGCGGCAGGGTTAGAAAAACTGTTTTTT. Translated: CASSQDIAAGLEKLFF.

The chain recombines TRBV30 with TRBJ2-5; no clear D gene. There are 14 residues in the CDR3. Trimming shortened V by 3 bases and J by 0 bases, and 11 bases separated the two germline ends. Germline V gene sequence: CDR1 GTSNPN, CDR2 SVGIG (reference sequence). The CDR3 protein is CAWRGLPNQETQYF. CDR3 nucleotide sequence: TGTGCCTGGAGGGGCCTACCAAACCAAGAGACCCAGTACTTC. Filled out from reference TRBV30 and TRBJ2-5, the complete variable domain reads SQTIHQWPATLVQPVGSPLSLECTVEGTSNPNLYWYRQAAGRGLQLLFYSVGIGQISSEVPQNLSASRPQDRQFILSSKKLLLSDSGFYLCAWRGLPNQETQYFGPGTRLLVL.

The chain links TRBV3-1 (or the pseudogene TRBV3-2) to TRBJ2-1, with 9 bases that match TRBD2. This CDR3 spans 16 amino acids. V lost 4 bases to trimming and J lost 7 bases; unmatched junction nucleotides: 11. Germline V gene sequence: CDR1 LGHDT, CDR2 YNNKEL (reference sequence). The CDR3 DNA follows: TGTGCCAGCAGCCCCGGTTGGGGCGGGGGGGAGAATGAGCAGTTCTTC. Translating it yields CASSPGWGGGENEQFF.

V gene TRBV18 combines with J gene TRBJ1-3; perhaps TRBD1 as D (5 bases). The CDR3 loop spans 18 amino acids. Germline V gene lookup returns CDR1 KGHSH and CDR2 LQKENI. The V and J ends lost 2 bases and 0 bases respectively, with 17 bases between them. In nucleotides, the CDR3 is TGTGCCAGCTCACCAGCCCCCGGGACCGTGAGCTCTGGAAACACCATATATTTT. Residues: CASSPAPGTVSSGNTIYF.

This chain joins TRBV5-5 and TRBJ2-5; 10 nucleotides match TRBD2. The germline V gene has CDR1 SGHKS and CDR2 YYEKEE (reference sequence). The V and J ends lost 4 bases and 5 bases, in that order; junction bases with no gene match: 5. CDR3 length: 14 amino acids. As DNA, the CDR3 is TGTGCCAGCAGCGAGACAGCGGGGGGGGAGACCCAGTACTTC. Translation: CASSETAGGETQYF.

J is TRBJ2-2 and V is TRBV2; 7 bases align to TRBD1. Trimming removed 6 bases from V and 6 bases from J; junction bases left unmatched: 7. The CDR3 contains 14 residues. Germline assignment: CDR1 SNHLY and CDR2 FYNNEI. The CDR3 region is CASRKQGLAGELFF. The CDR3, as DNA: TGTGCCAGCAGGAAACAGGGGCTGGCCGGGGAGCTGTTTTTT. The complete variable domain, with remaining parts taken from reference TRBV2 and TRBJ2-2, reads EPEVTQTPSHQVTQMGQEVILRCVPISNHLYFYWYRQILGQKVEFLVSFYNNEISEKSEIFDDQFSVERPDGSNFTLKIRSTKLEDSAMYFCASRKQGLAGELFFGEGSRLTVL.

The CDR3 spells CASSVGGGQTQYF. The DNA of the CDR3 is TGTGCCAGCAGCGTAGGGGGGGGACAGACCCAGTACTTC. The chain uses TRBV9 and TRBJ2-5, with 7 bases that match TRBD2. V lost 0 bases and J lost 6; bases outside the gene matches: 2. The CDR3 has 13 residues. Germline CDR1 is SGDLS and CDR2 is YYNGEE.

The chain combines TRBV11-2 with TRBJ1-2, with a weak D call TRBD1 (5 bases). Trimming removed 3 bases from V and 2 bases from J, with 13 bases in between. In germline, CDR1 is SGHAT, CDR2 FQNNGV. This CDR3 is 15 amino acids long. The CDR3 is CASSLRGQSNYGYTF. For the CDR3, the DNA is TGTGCCAGCAGCTTGCGGGGCCAATCCAACTATGGCTACACCTTC. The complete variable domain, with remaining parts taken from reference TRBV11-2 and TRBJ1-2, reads EAGVAQSPRYKIIEKRQSVAFWCNPISGHATLYWYQQILGQGPKLLIQFQNNGVVDDSQLPKDRFSAERLKGVDSTLKIQPAKLEDSAVYLCASSLRGQSNYGYTFGSGTRLTVV.

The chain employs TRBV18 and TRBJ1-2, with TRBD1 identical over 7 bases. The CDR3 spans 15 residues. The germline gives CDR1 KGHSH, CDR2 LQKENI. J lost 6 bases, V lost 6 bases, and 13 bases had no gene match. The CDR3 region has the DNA TGTGCCAGCTCGTCCCGACAGGGAGGAGGCGATGGCTACACCTTC. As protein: CASSSRQGGGDGYTF.

Here the CDR3 DNA reads TGTGCCATCAGACGTGGGACAGGGACTGGAAACACCATATATTTT. As protein: CAIRRGTGTGNTIYF. The chain joins TRBV10-3 to TRBJ1-3; 9 bases match TRBD1. The germline CDR1 and CDR2 sequences are ENHRY and SYGVKD. The CDR3 totals 15 residues. V lost 6 bases to trimming and J lost 2 bases; unmatched junction nucleotides: 5.

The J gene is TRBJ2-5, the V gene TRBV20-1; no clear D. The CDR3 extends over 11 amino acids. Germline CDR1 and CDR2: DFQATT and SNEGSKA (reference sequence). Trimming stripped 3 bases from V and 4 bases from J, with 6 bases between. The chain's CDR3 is CSASISETQYF. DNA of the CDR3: TGCAGTGCTAGCATCTCAGAGACCCAGTACTTC.

In nucleotides, the CDR3 is TGTGCCTGGCACCCACCCGGGACAGGGGTCTTTTTATATGGCTACACCTTC. Translation gives CAWHPPGTGVFLYGYTF. The chain recombines TRBV30 with TRBJ1-2; TRBD1 agrees at 10 bases. The CDR3 consists of 17 residues. Germline V gene lookup returns CDR1 GTSNPN and CDR2 SVGIG (reference sequence). J was trimmed by 5 bases and V by 5 bases; bases with no gene match: 17.

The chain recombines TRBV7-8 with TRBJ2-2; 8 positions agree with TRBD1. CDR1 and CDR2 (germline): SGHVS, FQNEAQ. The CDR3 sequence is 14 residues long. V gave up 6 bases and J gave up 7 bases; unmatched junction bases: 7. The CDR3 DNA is TGTGCCAGCAGAGGACAGGGTTATTTCGGGGAGCTGTTTTTT. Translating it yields CASRGQGYFGELFF.

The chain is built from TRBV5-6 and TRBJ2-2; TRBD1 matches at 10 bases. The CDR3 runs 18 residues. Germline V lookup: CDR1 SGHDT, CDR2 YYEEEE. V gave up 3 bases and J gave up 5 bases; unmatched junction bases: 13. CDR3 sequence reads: CASSSLTGQGRGTGELFF. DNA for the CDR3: TGTGCCAGCAGCTCCTTAACGGGACAGGGGAGAGGGACCGGGGAGCTGTTTTTT.

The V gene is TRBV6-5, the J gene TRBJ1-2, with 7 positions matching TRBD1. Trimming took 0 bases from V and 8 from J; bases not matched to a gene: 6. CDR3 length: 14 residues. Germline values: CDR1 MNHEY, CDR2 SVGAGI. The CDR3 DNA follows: TGTGCCAGCAGTTACTCGCAAGGGGGCGAAGGCTACACCTTC. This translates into CASSYSQGGEGYTF.

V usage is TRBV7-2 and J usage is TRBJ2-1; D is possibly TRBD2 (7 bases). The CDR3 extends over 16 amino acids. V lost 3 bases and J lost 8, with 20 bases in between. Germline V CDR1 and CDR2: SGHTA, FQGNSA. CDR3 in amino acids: CASSFGGGGAWDEQFF. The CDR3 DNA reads TGTGCCAGCAGCTTCGGCGGAGGGGGGGCCTGGGATGAGCAGTTCTTC.

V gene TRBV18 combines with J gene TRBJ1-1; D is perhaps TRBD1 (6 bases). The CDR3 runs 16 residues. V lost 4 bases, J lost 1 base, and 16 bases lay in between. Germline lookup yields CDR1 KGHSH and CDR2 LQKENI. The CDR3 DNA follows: TGTGCCAGCTCACTTAACCCACAGGGATCGAACACTGAAGCTTTCTTT. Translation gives CASSLNPQGSNTEAFF. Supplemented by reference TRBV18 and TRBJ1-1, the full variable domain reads NAGVMQNPRHLVRRRGQEARLRCSPMKGHSHVYWYRQLPEEGLKFMVYLQKENIIDESGMPKERFSAEFPKEGPSILRIQQVVRGDSAAYFCASSLNPQGSNTEAFFGQGTRLTVV.

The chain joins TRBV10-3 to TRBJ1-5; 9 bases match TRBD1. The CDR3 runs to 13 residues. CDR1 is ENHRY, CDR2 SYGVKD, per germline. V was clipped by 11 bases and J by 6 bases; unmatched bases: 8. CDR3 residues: CAARTGDGQPQHF. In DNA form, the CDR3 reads TGTGCCGCCAGGACAGGGGATGGTCAGCCCCAGCATTTT.

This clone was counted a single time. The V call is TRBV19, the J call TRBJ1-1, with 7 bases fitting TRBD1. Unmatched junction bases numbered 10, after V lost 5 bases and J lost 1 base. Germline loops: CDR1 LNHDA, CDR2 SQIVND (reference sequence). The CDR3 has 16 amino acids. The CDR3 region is CASSAPSQGTNTEAFF. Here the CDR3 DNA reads TGTGCCAGTAGTGCCCCCTCACAGGGGACGAACACTGAAGCTTTCTTT.

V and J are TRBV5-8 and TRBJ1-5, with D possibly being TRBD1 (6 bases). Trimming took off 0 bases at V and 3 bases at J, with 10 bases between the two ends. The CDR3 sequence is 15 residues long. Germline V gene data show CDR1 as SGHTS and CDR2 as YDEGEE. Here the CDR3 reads CASSLVTGINQPQHF. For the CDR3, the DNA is TGTGCCAGCAGCTTGGTTACAGGGATCAATCAGCCCCAGCATTTT.